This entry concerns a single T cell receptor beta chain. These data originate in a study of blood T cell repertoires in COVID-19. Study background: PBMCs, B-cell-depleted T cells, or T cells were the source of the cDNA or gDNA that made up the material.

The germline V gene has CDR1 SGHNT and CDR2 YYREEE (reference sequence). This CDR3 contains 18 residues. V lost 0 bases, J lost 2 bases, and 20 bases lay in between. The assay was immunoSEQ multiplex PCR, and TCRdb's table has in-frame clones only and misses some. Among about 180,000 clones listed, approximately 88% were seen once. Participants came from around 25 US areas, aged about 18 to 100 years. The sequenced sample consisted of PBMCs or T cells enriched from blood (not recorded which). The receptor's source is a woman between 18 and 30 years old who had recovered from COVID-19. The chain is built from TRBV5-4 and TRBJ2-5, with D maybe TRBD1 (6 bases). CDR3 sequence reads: CASSLVGGERILQETQYF. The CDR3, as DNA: TGTGCCAGCAGCTTGGTTGGGGGCGAGAGGATCTTACAAGAGACCCAGTACTTC.